The subject of this entry is one T cell receptor (beta chain). Antigen specificity is unknown. Each donor gave 9 to 10 milliliters of peripheral blood. Total RNA amounts of at least 5.5 micrograms were extracted per sample. A J-beta primer mix and a sample-barcoded 5' primer were used in a second PCR of about 7 to 12 cycles. One entry per CDR3 protein, called by TCRdb with MiXCR from the 5' RACE reads. The data contain approximately 700,000 distinct CDR3 sequences, about 30% of them singletons. This sample stems from a study of blood T cells in healthy people across ages. For the study at large: About one barcoded beta molecule per two T cells was captured by template switching. Whole-study results and caveats: Estimates based on one million T cells were treated as lower bounds.

CDR1 is SEHNR, CDR2 FQNEAQ, per germline (reference sequence). This CDR3 is built from 12 residues. The germline V and J ends were trimmed by 5 bases and 6 bases, with 8 bases remaining between them. This clonotype originated in a woman older than 75 in good health. V and J are TRBV7-9 and TRBJ1-5, with D unclear. The sequenced sample was blood. In DNA form, the CDR3 reads TGTGCCAGCAGCAACCATATTCAGCCCCAGCATTTT. Its translation: CASSNHIQPQHF.